This T cell receptor beta chain comes out of a study of Tregs in tolerant kidney transplant recipients. The repertoire was sequenced with immunoSEQ multiplex PCR; TCRdb's copy has only in-frame clones and lacks some. The sample contains about 44,000 clones, less than 97% of which appear only once. Germline lookup yields CDR1 MNHEY and CDR2 SVGAGI. The CDR3 has 14 amino acids. After removal of 6 bases from V and 1 base from J, the junction contained 5 bases not matched to a gene. Points on this clone: The antigen remains unidentified.

Sequenced input: Tregs from blood cultured with allogeneic cells. The chain employs TRBV6-5 and TRBJ1-1; 7 bases are shared with TRBD1. The sequence derives from a human donor in good health. In nucleotides, the CDR3 is TGTGCCAGCAGGGTAGACAGGGCGAACACTGAAGCTTTCTTT. Translated: CASRVDRANTEAFF.